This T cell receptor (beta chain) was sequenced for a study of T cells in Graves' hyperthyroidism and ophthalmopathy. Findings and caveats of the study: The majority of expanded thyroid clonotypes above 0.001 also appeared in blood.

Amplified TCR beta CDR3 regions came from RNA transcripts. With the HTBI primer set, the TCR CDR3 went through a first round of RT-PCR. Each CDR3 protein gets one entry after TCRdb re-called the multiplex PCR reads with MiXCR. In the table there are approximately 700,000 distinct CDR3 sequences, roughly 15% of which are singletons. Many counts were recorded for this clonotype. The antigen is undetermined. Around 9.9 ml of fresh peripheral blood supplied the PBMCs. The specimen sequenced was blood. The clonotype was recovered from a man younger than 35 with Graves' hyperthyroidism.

CDR3 nucleotide sequence: TGCAGTGCTCCAGGGTTGGACATTCAGTACTTC. Residues: CSAPGLDIQYF. The genes are TRBV20-1 and TRBJ2-4; perhaps TRBD1 as D (5 bases). V was trimmed by 5 bases and J by 8 bases, leaving 10 bases between them. CDR3 size: 11 residues. Germline V gene sequence: CDR1 DFQATT, CDR2 SNEGSKA (reference sequence).